Each of the 26 T cell receptor beta chains below was sequenced from the same sample in a study of T-cell reconstitution after alpha-beta-depleted transplantation in children. Preparation of the TCRbeta library used unique molecular identifiers. TCRdb recomputed calls from the PCR reads with MiXCR, one row per CDR3 protein. Among about 980,000 distinct CDR3 sequences listed, roughly 29% were seen once. The sequencing used PBMCs, mostly from graft donor cells, collected 360 days after TCRalphabeta/CD19-depleted stem cell transplant. The origin of the receptors is a boy less than two years old who had a stem cell transplant for SCID, so the T cells may come from the graft donor.

V is TRBV3-1 and J is TRBJ1-5; D is unresolved. CDR3 length: 13 residues. The ends were cut back, 0 bases at V and 3 bases at J, with 3 bases in the middle. Germline loops: CDR1 LGHDT, CDR2 YNNKEL (reference sequence). CDR3 region: CASSQDTNQPQHF. CDR3 sequence (DNA): TGTGCCAGCAGCCAAGATACCAATCAGCCCCAGCATTTT.

J is TRBJ2-4 and V is TRBV28; the D gene is possibly TRBD2 (5 bases). CDR3 size: 15 residues. CDR1 MDHEN and CDR2 SYDVKM come from the germline V gene. Trimming removed 5 bases at V and 1 base at J, with 12 bases between. CDR3 in DNA: TGTGCCAGCAGTCCGGGGTGGAAGGCCAAAAACATTCAGTACTTC. This gives the protein CASSPGWKAKNIQYF.

A few counts support this clonotype. This chain joins TRBV4-1 and TRBJ2-1; D unclear. This CDR3 is 17 amino acids long. Germline CDR1 MGHRA, CDR2 YSYEKL. V was cut by 2 bases and J by 1 base, with 15 bases left in between. In DNA, the CDR3 is TGCGCCAGCAGCCAAAGCTCCATCCCCTCATCCTACAATGAGCAGTTCTTC. As protein: CASSQSSIPSSYNEQFF.

The chain uses TRBV12-3 or TRBV12-4 and TRBJ2-5; 8 bases line up with TRBD2. The junction had 7 bases not matched to a gene; V was cut back by 5 bases and J by 2 bases. The CDR3 extends over 15 amino acids. CDR3 nucleotide sequence: TGTGCCAGCAGTCAGAGCGGGGGAGGACAAGAGACCCAGTACTTC. It translates to CASSQSGGGQETQYF.

The chain combines TRBV4-1 with TRBJ2-1, with 9 bases identical to TRBD2. J gave up 3 bases and V 1 base, and 10 bases lay outside the gene matches. CDR1 is MGHRA, CDR2 YSYEKL, per germline. The CDR3 spans 18 residues. CDR3 sequence: CASSQASGALWDYNEQFF. The CDR3 DNA reads as TGCGCCAGCAGCCAAGCTAGCGGGGCCCTCTGGGACTACAATGAGCAGTTCTTC.

The sample holds a few counts of this clonotype. The rearrangement links TRBV12-3 or TRBV12-4 to TRBJ2-1, with 7 bases lining up with TRBD1. The CDR3 runs 14 residues. The V segment lost 7 bases and the J segment 7 bases; nucleotides outside the gene matches: 10. Here the CDR3 reads CASIQTGLLNEQFF. CDR3 in DNA: TGTGCCAGCATCCAGACAGGGCTTCTTAATGAGCAGTTCTTC.

The rearrangement uses TRBV12-3 or TRBV12-4 and TRBJ2-7, with D unresolved. CDR3 length: 13 residues. The V end was cut by 8 bases, the J end by 2 bases, with 13 bases between. The CDR3 DNA is TGTGCCAGCGGAACGGGTTTGGCCTACGAGCAGTACTTC. Amino acids: CASGTGLAYEQYF.

J is TRBJ2-7 and V is TRBV27; tentative D call: TRBD1 (5 bases). The germline V gene has CDR1 MNHEY and CDR2 SMNVEV (reference sequence). CDR3 length: 14 amino acids. Trimming removed 3 bases at V and 6 bases at J, with 15 bases between. Here the CDR3 reads CASSFRGFLSEQYF. The CDR3 region has the DNA TGTGCCAGCAGTTTTAGGGGTTTTCTCAGCGAGCAGTACTTC.

This chain connects TRBV7-3 to TRBJ2-1; perhaps D is TRBD1 or TRBD2 (5 bases each). CDR3 length equals 16 residues. Germline CDR1 and CDR2: SGHTA and FQGTGA. The V end was cut by 7 bases, the J end by 6 bases, with 22 bases between. The CDR3 region is CASIRASVGVSNEQFF. CDR3 nucleotide sequence: TGTGCCAGCATCCGGGCCTCTGTGGGGGTCAGCAATGAGCAGTTCTTC.

CDR3 loop: CASSHRTSGDTGELFF. The DNA of the CDR3 is TGTGCCAGCAGCCACCGGACTAGCGGGGACACCGGGGAGCTGTTTTTT. The chain uses TRBV7-6 and TRBJ2-2; TRBD2 matches 12 bases. Germline values: CDR1 SGHVS, CDR2 FNYEAQ. Germline trimming cut 5 bases from V and 3 bases from J; bases unmatched to any gene: 4. The CDR3 has 16 residues.

This CDR3 is CASSHQGYGGANVLTF. CDR3 sequence (DNA): TGTGCCAGCAGCCACCAGGGTTATGGTGGGGCCAACGTCCTGACTTTC. The chain couples TRBV11-2 to TRBJ2-6; D might be TRBD1 (5 bases). V was clipped by 5 bases and J by 3 bases, with 14 bases between them. Looked up from germline, CDR1 is SGHAT and CDR2 is FQNNGV. The CDR3 sequence is 16 residues long.

This clonotype was picked up a small number of times. V and J are TRBV7-9 and TRBJ1-2, with 9 positions matching TRBD1. Trimming cost V 4 bases and J 6 bases; bases outside gene matches: 9. Germline V gene data show CDR1 as SEHNR and CDR2 as FQNEAQ (reference sequence). The CDR3 spans 15 residues. CDR3 nucleotide sequence: TGTGCCAGCAGCTCCGTACCCGACAGGGGGAATGGCTACACCTTC. It is translated as CASSSVPDRGNGYTF.

V is TRBV5-1 and J is TRBJ2-7; tentatively, D is TRBD2 (5 bases). This CDR3 spans 14 amino acids. Germline CDR1 reads SGHRS; CDR2 reads YFSETQ. Trimming took off 4 bases at V and 4 bases at J, with 15 bases between the two ends. CDR3 residues: CASSVQVSGYEQYF. The CDR3 nucleotides are TGCGCCAGCAGCGTTCAGGTCTCGGGATACGAGCAGTACTTC.

This chain connects TRBV4-2 to TRBJ2-3; TRBD2 matches 8 bases. CDR1 is LGHNA and CDR2 is YNFKEQ in the germline V gene. The V gene end was trimmed by 0 bases and the J gene end by 8 bases; junction bases not matched to a gene: 13. This CDR3 is built from 17 residues. The CDR3 DNA follows: TGTGCCAGCAGCCAAGATTTTATGGGCGGGGGGCGGCTTACGCAGTATTTT. Its protein is CASSQDFMGGGRLTQYF.

The table lists this clonotype with a few counts. This chain joins TRBV5-1 and TRBJ2-1; the D gene could be TRBD1 or TRBD2 (6 bases each). This CDR3 is 17 amino acids long. The V end lost 3 bases, the J end lost 11 bases, and 27 bases lay between the germline ends. Per germline, CDR1 SGHRS and CDR2 YFSETQ. For the CDR3, the DNA is TGCGCCAGCAGCTCTGTGCCCCTTCGTGGGGGCGGGATTCAGCAGTTCTTC. Its translation: CASSSVPLRGGGIQQFF.

This clonotype was found many times. The chain uses TRBV5-1 and TRBJ2-3; the match to TRBD1 covers 7 bases. Germline CDR1 is SGHRS and CDR2 is YFSETQ. CDR3 size: 15 residues. J was trimmed by 6 bases and V by 4 bases; bases with no gene match: 11. For the CDR3, the DNA is TGCGCCAGCAGCCAAGGCCCTAGGGGGCCCGATACGCAGTATTTT. This sequence encodes CASSQGPRGPDTQYF.

V gene TRBV11-2 combines with J gene TRBJ2-3; 12 nucleotides line up with TRBD2. Germline V gives CDR1 SGHAT, CDR2 FQNNGV. The junction had 4 bases not matched to a gene; V was cut back by 1 base and J by 2 bases. This CDR3 is built from 17 residues. Here the CDR3 reads CASSLGTSGVYTDTQYF. The DNA for the CDR3 is TGTGCCAGCAGCTTAGGGACTAGCGGGGTCTACACAGATACGCAGTATTTT.

V and J are TRBV18 and TRBJ2-5; 7 bases agree with TRBD1. There are 13 residues in the CDR3. Trimming took 4 bases from V and 5 from J; bases not matched to a gene: 4. The germline CDR1 and CDR2 sequences are KGHSH and LQKENI. CDR3 region: CASSLRDSETQYF. The CDR3 DNA follows: TGTGCCAGCTCACTCCGGGACAGCGAGACCCAGTACTTC.

The sample holds a few counts of this clonotype. The rearrangement uses TRBV6-2 or TRBV6-3 and TRBJ1-1; D is perhaps TRBD1 (6 bases). V was cut by 0 bases and J by 6 bases, with 26 bases left in between. This CDR3 spans 19 amino acids. In germline, CDR1 is MNHEY, CDR2 SVGEGT. The CDR3, as DNA: TGTGCCAGCAGTTACTCGTGGGCCCTGCGATCGGGGGCGCGACCTGAAGCTTTCTTT. It codes for CASSYSWALRSGARPEAFF.

The J gene is TRBJ2-3, the V gene TRBV12-3 or TRBV12-4; 9 bases align to TRBD1. This CDR3 spans 19 amino acids. V lost 3 bases to trimming and J lost 4 bases; unmatched junction nucleotides: 17. CDR3 DNA: TGTGCCAGCAGTTTTACTTTACCCACAGGGGGCGTAGTTCCAGATACGCAGTATTTT. Residues: CASSFTLPTGGVVPDTQYF.

There are a few counts of this clonotype. The chain joins TRBV20-1 to TRBJ1-1; TRBD1 is a possible D gene (6 bases). The CDR3 loop spans 14 amino acids. V gave up 2 bases and J gave up 3 bases, with 13 bases separating them. The germline CDR1 and CDR2 sequences are DFQATT and SNEGSKA (reference sequence). The CDR3 coding sequence is TGCAGTGCTAGACAGGGGCCGACCGACACTGAAGCTTTCTTT. Translated, it gives CSARQGPTDTEAFF.

In its sample, this clonotype was seen a few times. This chain connects TRBV6-1 to TRBJ2-7, with 9 bases that match TRBD1. The junction had 7 bases not matched to a gene; V was cut back by 6 bases and J by 4 bases. The CDR3 extends over 14 amino acids. CDR1 and CDR2 (germline): MNHNS, SASEGT. CDR3 sequence: CASRGQGLRYEQYF. Written as DNA, the CDR3 is TGTGCCAGCAGGGGACAGGGATTGAGGTACGAGCAGTACTTC.

The rearrangement joins TRBV5-1 to TRBJ2-7; either TRBD1 or TRBD2 may supply D (5 bases each). Germline V gene sequence: CDR1 SGHRS, CDR2 YFSETQ. V lost 2 bases and J lost 6, with 15 bases in between. The CDR3 runs 14 residues. The CDR3 bases are TGCGCCAGCAGCTTATTATCCAGGGACCGCGAGCAGTACTTC. This encodes CASSLLSRDREQYF.

This rearrangement joins TRBV12-3 or TRBV12-4 to TRBJ2-5, with 10 bases matching TRBD2. The CDR3 spans 14 residues. The V gene end was trimmed by 7 bases and the J gene end by 5 bases; junction bases not matched to a gene: 7. DNA of the CDR3: TGTGCCAGCATTGTAGCGGGGGGACGGGAGACCCAGTACTTC. Translating it yields CASIVAGGRETQYF.

This clonotype was observed a few times. CDR3 nucleotides: TGTGCCAGCAGCTCCGCTACAGGATTTAACTATGGCTACACCTTC. Translation gives CASSSATGFNYGYTF. The chain combines TRBV6-2 or TRBV6-3 with TRBJ1-2, with D possibly TRBD1 on 5 matching bases. The CDR3 has 15 residues. Trimming shortened V by 6 bases and J by 1 base, and 15 bases separated the two germline ends. Per the germline V gene, CDR1 is MNHEY and CDR2 is SVGEGT.

V gene TRBV20-1 combines with J gene TRBJ2-3; the D is unclear. Germline lookup yields CDR1 DFQATT and CDR2 SNEGSKA (reference sequence). Deletions cut 3 bases from V and 0 bases from J, with 7 bases between. The CDR3 extends over 13 amino acids. The CDR3 protein is CSARGASTDTQYF. The DNA of the CDR3 is TGCAGTGCTAGGGGCGCTAGCACAGATACGCAGTATTTT.